Listed below are T cell receptor beta chains from one sample, sequenced in a study of Graves' ophthalmopathy and Graves' hyperthyroidism. TCRdb redid the calling of the multiplex PCR reads with MiXCR, one entry per CDR3 protein. The table records about 240,000 distinct CDR3 sequences, around 45% of them present only once. The sequencing sample was made of peripheral blood. Every receptor here comes from an adult man with Graves' ophthalmopathy. Both conserved end residues are part of each CDR3. D genes are given only for firm matches. Clone size is not always given. Where it is, it says once, few, many or a class for expanded clones.

V,D,size,J,CDR3,DNA
TRBV24-1,NA,few,TRBJ2-2,CATSNRATGELFF,TGTGCCACCAGTAACAGGGCTACCGGGGAGCTGTTTTTT
TRBV12-3/TRBV12-4,NA,NA,TRBJ1-2,CASSQTGESYGYTF,TGTGCCAGCAGCCAAACAGGCGAATCGTATGGCTACACCTTC
TRBV7-7,NA,NA,TRBJ2-5,CASSPGGAAGGTQYF,TGTGCTAGCAGCCCAGGTGGCGCGGCCGGTGGGACCCAGTACTTC
TRBV3-1,TRBD1,few,TRBJ2-7,CASSRTGRDYEQYF,TGTGCCAGCAGCCGGACAGGGCGGGACTACGAGCAGTACTTC
TRBV20-1,NA,NA,TRBJ2-7,CSAREEPGTYEQYF,TGCAGTGCTAGAGAGGAGCCAGGAACCTACGAGCAGTACTTC
TRBV11-3,NA,few,TRBJ1-1,CASSLLRTEAFF,TGTGCCAGCAGCTTACTGAGGACTGAAGCTTTCTTT
TRBV19,NA,NA,TRBJ1-5,CASKGQGPHQPQHF,TGTGCCAGTAAAGGCCAGGGCCCGCATCAGCCCCAGCATTTT
TRBV29-1,NA,once,TRBJ1-6,CSVEDRGAPPGTLHF,TGCAGCGTTGAAGATAGAGGCGCTCCTCCTGGCACCCTCCACTTT
TRBV20-1,TRBD1,NA,TRBJ2-3,CSAREGQGGDTQYF,TGCAGTGCTAGAGAAGGACAGGGAGGAGATACGCAGTATTTT
TRBV9,TRBD1,NA,TRBJ1-5,CASSSGQGAF,TGTGCCAGCAGCTCGGGACAGGGGGCTTTT
TRBV2,NA,NA,TRBJ1-1,CASSEALLKAFF,TGTGCCAGCAGTGAAGCGCTGCTCAAAGCTTTCTTT
TRBV3-1,TRBD1,NA,TRBJ2-7,CASSRTGNAGEQYF,TGTGCCAGCAGCCGGACAGGCAATGCCGGGGAGCAGTACTTC
TRBV20-1,TRBD2,NA,TRBJ2-5,CSALAGGGETQYF,TGCAGTGCTCTAGCGGGGGGCGGGGAGACCCAGTACTTC
TRBV12-3/TRBV12-4,TRBD1,NA,TRBJ2-7,CASSQLTGSYEQYF,TGTGCCAGCAGCCAGCTGACAGGGAGCTACGAGCAGTACTTC
TRBV3-1,NA,NA,TRBJ2-5,CASSRDAETQYF,TGTGCCAGCAGCCGGGACGCTGAGACCCAGTACTTC
TRBV20-1,NA,NA,TRBJ1-3,CSAGKARDLPGNTIYF,TGCAGTGCTGGAAAGGCCCGGGACCTTCCTGGAAACACCATATATTTT
TRBV7-9,NA,NA,TRBJ1-5,CASRLAGPFFGQPRHF,TGTGCCAGCAGGCTTGCAGGACCTTTTTTCGGTCAGCCCCGGCATTTT
TRBV20-1,NA,NA,TRBJ2-7,CSARDPRRSSYEQYF,TGCAGTGCTAGAGATCCCCGCAGGAGCTCCTACGAGCAGTACTTC
TRBV29-1,TRBD1,many,TRBJ1-2,CSVEGTGTNYGYTF,TGCAGCGTTGAAGGGACAGGAACTAACTATGGCTACACCTTC
TRBV24-1,NA,NA,TRBJ1-2,CATSAITGRGYTF,TGTGCCACCTCAGCAATAACGGGTAGGGGCTACACCTTC
TRBV19,TRBD2,few,TRBJ2-7,CASSIGHGLAHSYEQYF,TGTGCCAGTAGTATAGGCCATGGACTAGCGCACTCCTACGAGCAGTACTTC
TRBV20-1,NA,many,TRBJ1-5,CSARDQEGQPQHF,TGCAGTGCTAGAGATCAGGAGGGTCAGCCCCAGCATTTT
TRBV5-1,NA,NA,TRBJ2-2,CASSFLRNTGELFF,TGCGCCAGCAGCTTCTTAAGGAACACCGGGGAGCTGTTTTTT
TRBV12-3/TRBV12-4,NA,NA,TRBJ2-5,CASSFSGAETQYF,TGTGCCAGCAGTTTTTCGGGCGCGGAGACCCAGTACTTC